Listed below are T cell receptor beta chains from one sample, sequenced in a study of T cell repertoires in cytomegalovirus infection. Via MiXCR, TCRdb re-called the reads, giving one row per CDR3 protein. Of 450,000 to 550,000 distinct CDR3 sequences listed, approximately 17% are singletons. Sequenced material: CD8+ T cells from PBMCs. These receptors came from a human donor in good health (CMV status not recorded). Some clones in this sample may be carry-over from other donors' samples. Both conserved end residues are part of each CDR3. The order of the fields is J gene, clone size, V gene, CDR3 length, D gene, CDR3 protein, CDR3 DNA. The D gene is left open where the match is weak. Clone size, where shown, is once, few, many, or a class for clones that have expanded.

J gene: TRBJ1-2; clone size: few; V gene: TRBV5-5; CDR3 length: 13; D gene: .; CDR3 protein: CASSLRMGYGYTF; CDR3 DNA: TGTGCCAGCAGCTTGCGGATGGGCTATGGCTACACCTTC
J gene: TRBJ1-1; clone size: few; V gene: TRBV5-5; CDR3 length: 14; D gene: .; CDR3 protein: CATKGRSLNTEAFF; CDR3 DNA: TGTGCCACCAAAGGCAGGTCCTTGAACACTGAAGCTTTCTTT
J gene: TRBJ1-2; clone size: many; V gene: TRBV12-3/TRBV12-4; CDR3 length: 12; D gene: TRBD1; CDR3 protein: CASSRQGEGYTF; CDR3 DNA: TGTGCCAGCAGTCGACAGGGGGAAGGCTACACCTTC
J gene: TRBJ2-7; clone size: many; V gene: TRBV7-8; CDR3 length: 16; D gene: .; CDR3 protein: CASSFPVGAGTYEQYF; CDR3 DNA: TGTGCCAGCAGCTTCCCCGTCGGGGCGGGCACCTACGAGCAGTACTTC
J gene: TRBJ1-2; clone size: few; V gene: TRBV10-3; CDR3 length: 15; D gene: TRBD1; CDR3 protein: CAISESAGGFKGYTF; CDR3 DNA: TGTGCCATCAGTGAGTCGGCAGGGGGCTTCAAGGGCTACACCTTC
J gene: TRBJ1-2; clone size: .; V gene: TRBV6-6; CDR3 length: 15; D gene: .; CDR3 protein: CASSDWTASNYGYTF; CDR3 DNA: TGTGCCAGCAGTGACTGGACAGCCTCTAACTATGGCTACACCTTC
J gene: TRBJ1-4; clone size: .; V gene: TRBV15; CDR3 length: 16; D gene: .; CDR3 protein: CATSKGTSATNEKLFF; CDR3 DNA: TGTGCCACCAGCAAAGGGACCTCTGCAACTAATGAAAAACTGTTTTTT
J gene: TRBJ1-3; clone size: .; V gene: TRBV7-9; CDR3 length: 13; D gene: .; CDR3 protein: CASSLDVGNTIYF; CDR3 DNA: TGTGCCAGCAGCTTGGACGTAGGAAACACCATATATTTT
J gene: TRBJ2-3; clone size: many; V gene: TRBV6-2/TRBV6-3; CDR3 length: 17; D gene: TRBD2; CDR3 protein: CASSLTSGGDSTDTQYF; CDR3 DNA: TGTGCCAGCAGCTTGACTAGCGGGGGAGATAGCACAGATACGCAGTATTTT
J gene: TRBJ2-6; clone size: many; V gene: TRBV7-6; CDR3 length: 22; D gene: .; CDR3 protein: CASSLDGVFVAPPASGANVLTF; CDR3 DNA: TGTGCCAGCAGCTTAGATGGAGTTTTTGTCGCGCCACCTGCCTCTGGGGCCAACGTCCTGACTTTC
J gene: TRBJ1-1; clone size: once; V gene: TRBV4-1; CDR3 length: 14; D gene: .; CDR3 protein: CASSQVEGVTEAVF; CDR3 DNA: TGTGCCAGCAGCCAAGTGGAGGGAGTGACTGAAGCTGTCTTT
J gene: TRBJ2-3; clone size: many; V gene: TRBV5-4; CDR3 length: 15; D gene: .; CDR3 protein: CASTLGERITDTQYF; CDR3 DNA: TGTGCCAGCACCCTTGGGGAACGGATCACAGATACGCAGTATTTT
J gene: TRBJ2-7; clone size: few; V gene: TRBV7-3; CDR3 length: 13; D gene: TRBD2; CDR3 protein: CASSRAGGSEQYF; CDR3 DNA: TGTGCCAGCAGTCGGGCGGGGGGTAGCGAGCAGTACTTC
J gene: TRBJ1-2; clone size: few; V gene: TRBV27; CDR3 length: 19; D gene: TRBD1; CDR3 protein: CASSFLFPPTGGNNYGYTF; CDR3 DNA: TGTGCCAGCAGTTTCTTATTCCCCCCGACAGGGGGAAATAACTATGGCTACACCTTC
J gene: TRBJ1-5; clone size: many; V gene: TRBV27; CDR3 length: 15; D gene: .; CDR3 protein: CASSGGNYSNQPQHF; CDR3 DNA: TGTGCCAGCAGCGGTGGTAATTATAGCAATCAGCCCCAGCATTTT
J gene: TRBJ2-5; clone size: few; V gene: TRBV6-5; CDR3 length: 17; D gene: .; CDR3 protein: CASSLYSRGASPETQYF; CDR3 DNA: TGTGCCAGCAGTTTATACTCCCGGGGGGCCTCCCCAGAGACCCAGTACTTC
J gene: TRBJ2-5; clone size: many; V gene: TRBV4-1; CDR3 length: 18; D gene: TRBD2; CDR3 protein: CASSQDSRLAGLGETQYF; CDR3 DNA: TGCGCCAGCAGCCAAGATAGTCGACTAGCGGGATTGGGGGAGACCCAGTACTTC
J gene: TRBJ2-3; clone size: many; V gene: TRBV6-1; CDR3 length: 15; D gene: .; CDR3 protein: CASSRAGKVTDTQYF; CDR3 DNA: TGTGCCAGCAGTAGGGCGGGAAAGGTGACAGATACGCAGTATTTT
J gene: TRBJ2-7; clone size: few; V gene: TRBV20-1; CDR3 length: 14; D gene: .; CDR3 protein: CSARDPLTPYEQYF; CDR3 DNA: TGCAGTGCTAGAGATCCCCTAACCCCCTACGAGCAGTACTTC
J gene: TRBJ1-3; clone size: few; V gene: TRBV7-9; CDR3 length: 15; D gene: .; CDR3 protein: CASSLTRTPGNTIYF; CDR3 DNA: TGTGCCAGCAGCCTCACCCGAACTCCTGGAAACACCATATATTTT
J gene: TRBJ2-2; clone size: few; V gene: TRBV4-2; CDR3 length: 15; D gene: .; CDR3 protein: CASSPYYPNTGELFF; CDR3 DNA: TGTGCCAGCAGCCCCTACTACCCGAACACCGGGGAGCTGTTTTTT
J gene: TRBJ1-5; clone size: few; V gene: TRBV9; CDR3 length: 15; D gene: TRBD1; CDR3 protein: CASSASDRANQPQHF; CDR3 DNA: TGTGCCAGCAGCGCCAGCGACAGGGCCAATCAGCCCCAGCATTTT
J gene: TRBJ2-3; clone size: many; V gene: TRBV5-6; CDR3 length: 15; D gene: TRBD2; CDR3 protein: CASSFTSGVADTQYF; CDR3 DNA: TGTGCCAGCAGCTTTACTAGCGGGGTCGCAGATACGCAGTATTTT
J gene: TRBJ2-3; clone size: many; V gene: TRBV4-2; CDR3 length: 15; D gene: .; CDR3 protein: CASSQDLGSRDTQYF; CDR3 DNA: TGTGCCAGCAGCCAAGATCTCGGTTCGAGAGATACGCAGTATTTT
J gene: TRBJ2-5; clone size: many; V gene: TRBV7-9; CDR3 length: 15; D gene: .; CDR3 protein: CASSWPPGQQETQYF; CDR3 DNA: TGTGCCAGCAGCTGGCCGCCGGGTCAACAAGAGACCCAGTACTTC
J gene: TRBJ2-5; clone size: many; V gene: TRBV27; CDR3 length: 15; D gene: TRBD2; CDR3 protein: CASSLASGGQENQYF; CDR3 DNA: TGTGCCAGCAGTTTAGCCAGCGGGGGCCAAGAGAACCAGTACTTC
J gene: TRBJ1-1; clone size: many; V gene: TRBV6-1; CDR3 length: 13; D gene: .; CDR3 protein: CASIQGATAEAFF; CDR3 DNA: TGTGCCAGCATTCAGGGTGCGACGGCTGAAGCTTTCTTT
J gene: TRBJ1-1; clone size: many; V gene: TRBV7-2; CDR3 length: 14; D gene: .; CDR3 protein: CASSLAGWGSEAFF; CDR3 DNA: TGTGCCAGCAGCTTAGCAGGGTGGGGTTCTGAAGCTTTCTTT
J gene: TRBJ1-4; clone size: many; V gene: TRBV12-3/TRBV12-4; CDR3 length: 16; D gene: TRBD1; CDR3 protein: CASRSQHRGDGEKLFF; CDR3 DNA: TGTGCCAGCAGATCCCAACACAGGGGAGATGGGGAAAAACTGTTTTTT
J gene: TRBJ2-4; clone size: many; V gene: TRBV12-3/TRBV12-4; CDR3 length: 17; D gene: .; CDR3 protein: CASSTPERHLAKNIQYF; CDR3 DNA: TGTGCCAGCAGTACTCCGGAGCGACACCTAGCCAAAAACATTCAGTACTTC
J gene: TRBJ2-1; clone size: .; V gene: TRBV20-1; CDR3 length: 15; D gene: TRBD2; CDR3 protein: CSARVDGREVNEQFF; CDR3 DNA: TGCAGTGCTAGAGTCGATGGGAGGGAGGTGAATGAGCAGTTCTTC
J gene: TRBJ2-6; clone size: .; V gene: TRBV5-1; CDR3 length: 15; D gene: .; CDR3 protein: CASGAPRAGANVLTF; CDR3 DNA: TGCGCCAGCGGGGCCCCAAGGGCAGGGGCCAACGTCCTGACTTTC
J gene: TRBJ1-4; clone size: many; V gene: TRBV12-3/TRBV12-4; CDR3 length: 17; D gene: .; CDR3 protein: CASSLPLGGRRSGKLFF; CDR3 DNA: TGTGCCAGCAGTTTACCACTGGGGGGGCGAAGATCGGGAAAACTGTTTTTT
J gene: TRBJ2-5; clone size: few; V gene: TRBV28; CDR3 length: 14; D gene: .; CDR3 protein: CASSSPQVRETQYF; CDR3 DNA: TGTGCCAGCAGTTCCCCCCAAGTGAGAGAGACCCAGTACTTC
J gene: TRBJ1-6; clone size: many; V gene: TRBV28; CDR3 length: 15; D gene: TRBD1; CDR3 protein: CASSFNRGGRSPLHF; CDR3 DNA: TGTGCCAGCAGTTTTAACAGGGGGGGGAGATCACCCCTCCACTTT
J gene: TRBJ2-2; clone size: many; V gene: TRBV7-8; CDR3 length: 15; D gene: .; CDR3 protein: CASSFLRANTGELFF; CDR3 DNA: TGTGCCAGCAGCTTTTTGCGGGCGAACACCGGGGAGCTGTTTTTT
J gene: TRBJ2-5; clone size: .; V gene: TRBV7-3; CDR3 length: 14; D gene: .; CDR3 protein: CASSLTGSGETQYF; CDR3 DNA: TGTGCCAGCAGCTTAACTGGCAGCGGAGAGACCCAGTACTTC
J gene: TRBJ2-1; clone size: many; V gene: TRBV7-9; CDR3 length: 14; D gene: .; CDR3 protein: CASGRVSSYNEQFF; CDR3 DNA: TGTGCCAGCGGGCGGGTGAGCTCCTACAATGAGCAGTTCTTC
J gene: TRBJ2-2; clone size: once; V gene: TRBV5-4; CDR3 length: 15; D gene: .; CDR3 protein: CASSLPQDGTGGLFF; CDR3 DNA: TGTGCCAGCAGCCTCCCGCAAGATGGCACCGGGGGGCTGTTTTTT
J gene: TRBJ1-2; clone size: few; V gene: TRBV11-2; CDR3 length: 12; D gene: TRBD1; CDR3 protein: CASRKGADGYTF; CDR3 DNA: TGTGCCAGTCGTAAGGGGGCCGATGGCTACACCTTC
J gene: TRBJ2-7; clone size: .; V gene: TRBV15; CDR3 length: 13; D gene: TRBD1; CDR3 protein: CATRGTEAYEQYF; CDR3 DNA: TGTGCCACCAGGGGGACAGAAGCCTACGAGCAGTACTTC
J gene: TRBJ1-4; clone size: .; V gene: TRBV29-1; CDR3 length: 12; D gene: TRBD1; CDR3 protein: CSALPGGEKLFF; CDR3 DNA: TGCAGCGCCCTGCCAGGGGGCGAAAAACTGTTTTTT
J gene: TRBJ2-1; clone size: .; V gene: TRBV9; CDR3 length: 12; D gene: .; CDR3 protein: CASSVGPNEQFF; CDR3 DNA: TGTGCCAGCAGCGTAGGGCCTAATGAGCAGTTCTTC